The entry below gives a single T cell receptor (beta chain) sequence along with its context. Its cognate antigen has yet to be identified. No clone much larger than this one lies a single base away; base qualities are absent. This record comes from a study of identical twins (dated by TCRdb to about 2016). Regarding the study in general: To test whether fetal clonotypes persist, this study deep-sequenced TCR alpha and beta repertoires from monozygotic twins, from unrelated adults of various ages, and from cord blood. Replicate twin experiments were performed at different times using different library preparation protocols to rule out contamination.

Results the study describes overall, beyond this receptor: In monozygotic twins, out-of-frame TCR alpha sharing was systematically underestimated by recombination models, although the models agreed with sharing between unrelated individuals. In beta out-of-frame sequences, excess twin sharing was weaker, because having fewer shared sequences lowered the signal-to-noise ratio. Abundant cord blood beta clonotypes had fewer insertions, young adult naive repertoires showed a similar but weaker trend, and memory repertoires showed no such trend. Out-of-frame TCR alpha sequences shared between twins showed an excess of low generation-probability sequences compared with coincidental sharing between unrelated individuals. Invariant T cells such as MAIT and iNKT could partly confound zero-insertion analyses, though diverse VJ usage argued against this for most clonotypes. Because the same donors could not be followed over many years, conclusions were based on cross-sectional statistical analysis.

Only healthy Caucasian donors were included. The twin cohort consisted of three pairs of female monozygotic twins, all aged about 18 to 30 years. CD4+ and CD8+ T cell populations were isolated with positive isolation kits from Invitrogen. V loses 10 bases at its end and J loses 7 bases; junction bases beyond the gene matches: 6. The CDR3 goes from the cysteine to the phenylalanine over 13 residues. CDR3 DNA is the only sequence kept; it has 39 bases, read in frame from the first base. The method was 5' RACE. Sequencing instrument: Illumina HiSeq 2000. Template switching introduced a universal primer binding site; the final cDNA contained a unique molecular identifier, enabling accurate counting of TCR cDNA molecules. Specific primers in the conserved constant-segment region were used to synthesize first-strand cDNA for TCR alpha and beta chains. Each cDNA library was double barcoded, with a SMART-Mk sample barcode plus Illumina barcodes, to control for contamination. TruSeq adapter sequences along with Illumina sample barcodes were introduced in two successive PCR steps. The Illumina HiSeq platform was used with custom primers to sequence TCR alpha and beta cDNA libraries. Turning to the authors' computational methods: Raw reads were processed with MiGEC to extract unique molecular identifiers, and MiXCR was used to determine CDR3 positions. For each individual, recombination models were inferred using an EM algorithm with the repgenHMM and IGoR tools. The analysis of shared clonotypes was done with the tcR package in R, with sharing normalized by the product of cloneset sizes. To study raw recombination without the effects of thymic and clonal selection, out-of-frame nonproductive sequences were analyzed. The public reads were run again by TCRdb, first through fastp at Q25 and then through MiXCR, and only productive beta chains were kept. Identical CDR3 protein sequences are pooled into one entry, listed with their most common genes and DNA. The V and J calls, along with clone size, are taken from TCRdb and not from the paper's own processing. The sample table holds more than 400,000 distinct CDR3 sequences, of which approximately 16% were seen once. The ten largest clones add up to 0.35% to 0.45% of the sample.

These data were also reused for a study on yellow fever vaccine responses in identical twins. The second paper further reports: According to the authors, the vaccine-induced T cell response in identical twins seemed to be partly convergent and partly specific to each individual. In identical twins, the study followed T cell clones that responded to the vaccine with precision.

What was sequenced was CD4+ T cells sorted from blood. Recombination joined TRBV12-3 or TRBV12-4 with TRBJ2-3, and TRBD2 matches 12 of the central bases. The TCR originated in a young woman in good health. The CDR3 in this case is CATRLAGVNTQYF. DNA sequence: TGTGCCACGAGACTAGCGGGAGTGAATACGCAGTATTTT.